Sequencing of this T cell receptor (beta chain) was carried out in a study of blood T cells in healthy people across ages. A J-beta primer mix and a sample-barcoded 5' primer were used in a second PCR of roughly 7 to 12 cycles. Every cDNA molecule carried a tag from a template-switch adaptor bearing 12 random nucleotides. TCRdb used MiXCR to reprocess the 5' RACE reads, holding one entry per CDR3 protein. This sample has about 670,000 distinct CDR3 sequences, with roughly half found just once. With regard to this clonotype: This may be a read error, as it is one base from a much larger clone.

The sequence was obtained from a woman older than 75 in good health. Material: blood.

The CDR3 nucleotides read TGTGCCATCAGCCTAACTAGCAATGAGCAGTACTTC. This codes for CAISLTSNEQYF. This chain uses TRBV10-3 with TRBJ2-7; TRBD2 might be the D (6 bases). The V and J ends lost 6 bases and 7 bases respectively, with 13 bases between them. The length of the CDR3 is 12 residues. CDR1 is ENHRY and CDR2 is SYGVKD in the germline V gene.